This T cell receptor (beta chain) was sequenced for a study of cytomegalovirus exposure and HLA in healthy donors. Germline-derived CDR1 and CDR2 are SGDLS and YYNGEE. This CDR3 has 15 residues. The J segment lost 8 bases and the V segment lost 4 bases, leaving 9 bases of the junction unmatched. A multiplex PCR was run with 60 Vbeta primers and 13 Jbeta primers. Sequencing used immunoSEQ multiplex PCR; TCRdb keeps in-frame clones, though not all of them. The sample yields about 76,000 clones, about four fifths seen once. Comments on this clone: The antigen remains undetermined.

Points from the study as a whole: Relative to equally common others, HLA-associated TCR beta chains showed greater clonal expansion in a later analysis. Researchers catalogued approximately 160 TCR beta chains as cytomegalovirus-associated. Excluded: some indistinguishable V segments such as TRBV6-2 and TRBV6-3.

V and J are TRBV9 and TRBJ2-1; 10 bases are a match to TRBD2. Sequencing input: PBMCs. This clonotype was obtained from a male donor in good health and CMV-seropositive. The CDR3 DNA reads as TGTGCCAGCAGCTCCCGACTAGCGGGTTTCCATGAGCAGTTCTTC. It translates to CASSSRLAGFHEQFF.